This T cell receptor beta chain was sequenced for a study of metastatic and nonmetastatic thyroid tumors. Background on the study: Both malignant and benign thyroid patients supplied peripheral blood and tumor or nodule tissue samples, across which the repertoires of these patients were then compared.

V was shortened by 6 bases and J by 2 bases, with 11 bases between the two germline ends. Germline V gene data show CDR1 as MNHNS and CDR2 as SASEGT. The CDR3 length is 13 residues. By sample share, this clone is medium-sized. Its antigen is undetermined. Study-level findings and limits: Significantly greater TCR beta diversity was reportedly found in malignant thyroid tumors than in benign nodules (in blood and tumor).

Original handling: The study took CDR3 differences across clinicopathological groups and made a distant-metastasis classifier for papillary thyroid cancer from them. TCRdb called clones again from the PCR reads with MiXCR. Clone size and V and J calls follow TCRdb, not the original study. The sample lists 60,000 to 75,000 clones, more than 3.5% seen once, with more than 20% in the top ten. Among the patients, none had received any treatment before thyroid surgery. This sequence originates from a female donor with papillary thyroid cancer or a benign thyroid nodule (not recorded which). Some clones in this sample may be carry-over from other donors' samples. V usage is TRBV6-1 and J usage is TRBJ2-7; D ambiguous. The specimen was blood. The CDR3 spells CASSTLGTYEQYF. CDR3 nucleotide sequence: TGTGCCAGCAGCACCCTGGGGACCTACGAGCAGTACTTC.